This T cell receptor beta chain was sequenced for a study of identical twins. Findings and limits, study-wide: There were fewer insertions in abundant cord blood beta clonotypes, but memory repertoires showed no such pattern.

TCRdb re-called the 5' RACE reads through MiXCR, storing one row per CDR3 protein. The table shows around 160,000 distinct CDR3 sequences, with under 4.5% occurring only once. This clonotype has ten or more counts. Its target is unknown. Germline loops: CDR1 MNHNS, CDR2 SASEGT. V was pared by 4 bases and J by 2 bases, with 13 bases of the junction left unmatched. The CDR3 is 19 residues long. This chain uses TRBV6-1 with TRBJ2-3; 12 nucleotides agree with TRBD2. Specimen: memory T cells sorted from blood. This receptor was identified in a man aged 18 to 30 in good health. The CDR3 loop reads CASSATGTSGFPTTDTQYF. The CDR3 DNA reads TGTGCCAGCAGTGCGACCGGGACTAGCGGGTTTCCGACCACAGATACGCAGTATTTT.